This T cell receptor beta chain was sequenced during a study of cytomegalovirus exposure and HLA in healthy donors. 13 Jbeta primers and 60 Vbeta primers were used for the PCR. Clones were read by immunoSEQ multiplex PCR, and TCRdb kept only the in-frame ones, dropping some. The sample carries 75,000 to 90,000 clones, roughly 80% recorded once. Looked up from germline, CDR1 is SGHNT and CDR2 is YYREEE (reference sequence). V lost 5 bases and J lost 4, with 12 bases in between. The CDR3 loop spans 13 amino acids. The sequence was obtained from a human donor in good health. The chain employs TRBV5-4 and TRBJ1-2; tentatively, D is TRBD1 (5 bases). Sequencing input: PBMCs. CDR3 protein: CASSRGGTYGYTF. DNA for the CDR3: TGTGCCAGCAGTCGGGGGGGGACCTATGGCTACACCTTC.